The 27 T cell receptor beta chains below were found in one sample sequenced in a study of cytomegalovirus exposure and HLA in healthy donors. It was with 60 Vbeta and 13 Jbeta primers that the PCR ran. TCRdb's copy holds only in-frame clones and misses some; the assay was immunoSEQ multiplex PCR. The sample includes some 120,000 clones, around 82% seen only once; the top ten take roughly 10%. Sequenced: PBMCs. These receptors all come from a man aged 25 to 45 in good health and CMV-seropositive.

The CDR3 region has the DNA TGCGCCAGCAGCTTGGGGACAGGGGGTTTCAATGAGCAGTTCTTC. This translates into CASSLGTGGFNEQFF. The chain joins TRBV5-1 to TRBJ2-1; TRBD1 matches 10 bases. After removal of 0 bases from V and 6 bases from J, the junction contained 3 bases not matched to a gene. CDR3 length: 15 amino acids. Germline V gives CDR1 SGHRS, CDR2 YFSETQ.

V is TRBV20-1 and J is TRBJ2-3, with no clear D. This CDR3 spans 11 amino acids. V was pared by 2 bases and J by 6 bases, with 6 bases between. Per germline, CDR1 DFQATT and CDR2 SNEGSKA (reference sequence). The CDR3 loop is CSARLYDTQYF. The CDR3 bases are TGCAGTGCTAGACTCTACGATACGCAGTATTTT.

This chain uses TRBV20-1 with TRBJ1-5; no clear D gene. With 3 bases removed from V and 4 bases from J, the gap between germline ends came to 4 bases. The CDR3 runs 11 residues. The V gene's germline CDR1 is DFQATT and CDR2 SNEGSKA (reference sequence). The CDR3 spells CSARRNQPQHF. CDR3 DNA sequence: TGCAGTGCTAGGCGGAATCAGCCCCAGCATTTT.

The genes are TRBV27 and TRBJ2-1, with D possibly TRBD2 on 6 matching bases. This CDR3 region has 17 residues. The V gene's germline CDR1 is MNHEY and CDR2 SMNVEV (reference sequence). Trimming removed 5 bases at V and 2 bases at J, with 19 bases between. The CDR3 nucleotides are TGTGCCAGCAGTCAAGGGTTTTGGCGGGACCCCTACAATGAGCAGTTCTTC. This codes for CASSQGFWRDPYNEQFF.

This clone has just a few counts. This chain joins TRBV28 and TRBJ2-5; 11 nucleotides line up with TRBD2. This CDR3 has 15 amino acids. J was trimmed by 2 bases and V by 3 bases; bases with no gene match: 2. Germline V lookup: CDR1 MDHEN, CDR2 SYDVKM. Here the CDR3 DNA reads TGTGCCAGCAGTTTGACTAGCGGGGTTCAAGAGACCCAGTACTTC. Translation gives CASSLTSGVQETQYF.

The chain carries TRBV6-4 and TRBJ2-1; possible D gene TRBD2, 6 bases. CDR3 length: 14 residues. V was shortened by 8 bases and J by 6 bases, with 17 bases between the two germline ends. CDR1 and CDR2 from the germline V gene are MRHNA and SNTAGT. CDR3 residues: CASSLSGSVNEQFF. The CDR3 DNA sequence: TGTGCCAGCTCCCTCAGCGGGTCGGTCAATGAGCAGTTCTTC.

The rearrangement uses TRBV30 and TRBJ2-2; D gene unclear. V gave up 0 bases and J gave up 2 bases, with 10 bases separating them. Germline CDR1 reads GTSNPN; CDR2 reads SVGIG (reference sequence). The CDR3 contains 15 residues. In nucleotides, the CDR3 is TGTGCCTGGAGTGTAGGTACAGCAAACACCGGGGAGCTGTTTTTT. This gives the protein CAWSVGTANTGELFF.

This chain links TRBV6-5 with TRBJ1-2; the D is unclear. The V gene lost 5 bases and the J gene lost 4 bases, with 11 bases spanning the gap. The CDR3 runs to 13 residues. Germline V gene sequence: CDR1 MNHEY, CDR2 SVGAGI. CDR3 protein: CASSPLALYGYTF. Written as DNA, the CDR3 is TGTGCCAGCAGTCCACTAGCTCTCTATGGCTACACCTTC.

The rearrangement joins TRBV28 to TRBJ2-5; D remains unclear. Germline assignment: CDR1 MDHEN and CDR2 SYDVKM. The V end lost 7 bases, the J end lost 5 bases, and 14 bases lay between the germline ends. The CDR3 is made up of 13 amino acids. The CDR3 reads CASTLRPGETQYF. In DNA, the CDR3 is TGTGCCAGCACCCTGAGGCCCGGGGAGACCCAGTACTTC.

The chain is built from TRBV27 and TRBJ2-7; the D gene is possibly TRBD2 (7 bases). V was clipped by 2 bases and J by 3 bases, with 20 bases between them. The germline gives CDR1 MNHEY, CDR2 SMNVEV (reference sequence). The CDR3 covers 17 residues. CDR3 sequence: CASSLKGGGQAGYEQYF. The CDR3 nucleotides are TGTGCCAGCAGTTTAAAGGGGGGGGGCCAGGCCGGCTACGAGCAGTACTTC.

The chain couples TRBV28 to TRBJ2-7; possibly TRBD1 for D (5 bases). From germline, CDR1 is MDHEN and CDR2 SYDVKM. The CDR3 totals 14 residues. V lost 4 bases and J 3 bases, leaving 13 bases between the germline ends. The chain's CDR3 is CASSSTRQGYEQYF. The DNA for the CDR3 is TGTGCCAGCAGTTCTACTCGGCAGGGCTACGAGCAGTACTTC.

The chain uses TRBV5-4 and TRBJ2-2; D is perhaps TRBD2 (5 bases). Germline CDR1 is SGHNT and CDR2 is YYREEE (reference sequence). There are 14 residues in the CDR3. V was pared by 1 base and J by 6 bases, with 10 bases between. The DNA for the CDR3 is TGTGCCAGCAGCTTGTGGCAGAGGGCCGGGGAGCTGTTTTTT. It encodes CASSLWQRAGELFF.

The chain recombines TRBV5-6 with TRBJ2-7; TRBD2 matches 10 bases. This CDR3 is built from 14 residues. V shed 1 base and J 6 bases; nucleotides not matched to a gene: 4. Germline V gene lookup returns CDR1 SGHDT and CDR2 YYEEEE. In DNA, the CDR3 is TGTGCCAGCAGCTTGCAGCTAGCGGGAGCCGAGCAGTACTTC. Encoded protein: CASSLQLAGAEQYF.

The CDR3 reads CSVFVRHNYGYTF. DNA of the CDR3: TGCAGCGTTTTTGTCCGACATAACTATGGCTACACCTTC. The genes are TRBV29-1 and TRBJ1-2; D not certain. In germline, CDR1 is SQVTM, CDR2 ANQGSEA. Trimming removed 5 bases at V and 1 base at J, with 11 bases between. The CDR3 sequence is 13 residues long.

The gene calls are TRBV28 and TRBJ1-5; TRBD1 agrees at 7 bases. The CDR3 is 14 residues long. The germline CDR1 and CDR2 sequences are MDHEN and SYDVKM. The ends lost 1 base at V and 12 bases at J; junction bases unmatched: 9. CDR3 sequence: CASSLSGTVILQHF. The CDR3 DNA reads TGTGCCAGCAGTTTATCCGGGACAGTGATACTCCAGCATTTT. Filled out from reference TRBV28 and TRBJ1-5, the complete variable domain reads DVKVTQSSRYLVKRTGEKVFLECVQDMDHENMFWYRQDPGLGLRLIYFSYDVKMKEKGDIPEGYSVSREKKERFSLILESASTNQTSMYLCASSLSGTVILQHFGDGTRLSIL.

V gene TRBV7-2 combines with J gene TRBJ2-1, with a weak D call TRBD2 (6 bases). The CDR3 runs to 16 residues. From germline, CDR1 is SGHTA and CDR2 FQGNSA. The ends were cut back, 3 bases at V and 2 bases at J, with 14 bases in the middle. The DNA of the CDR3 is TGTGCCAGCAGCTTTAGGTGGGAGGATACCTACAATGAGCAGTTCTTC. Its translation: CASSFRWEDTYNEQFF.

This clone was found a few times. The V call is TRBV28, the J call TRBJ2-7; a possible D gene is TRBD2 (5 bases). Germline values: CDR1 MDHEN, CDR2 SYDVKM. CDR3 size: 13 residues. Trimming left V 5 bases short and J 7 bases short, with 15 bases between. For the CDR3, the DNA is TGTGCCAGCAGTCCAGCTCCCACGGGAGAGCAGTACTTC. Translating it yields CASSPAPTGEQYF.

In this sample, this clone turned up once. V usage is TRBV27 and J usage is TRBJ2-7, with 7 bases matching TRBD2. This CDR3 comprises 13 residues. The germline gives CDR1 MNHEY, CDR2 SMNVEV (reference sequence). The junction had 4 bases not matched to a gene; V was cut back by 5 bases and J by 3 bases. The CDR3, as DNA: TGTGCCAGCAGTAGGCGGGAGCTCTACGAGCAGTACTTC. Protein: CASSRRELYEQYF.

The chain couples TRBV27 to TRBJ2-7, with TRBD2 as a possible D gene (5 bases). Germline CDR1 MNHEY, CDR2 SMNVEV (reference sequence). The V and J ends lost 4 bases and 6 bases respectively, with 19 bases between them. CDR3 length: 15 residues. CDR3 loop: CASSSLSPEGLEQYF. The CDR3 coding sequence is TGTGCCAGCAGTTCCCTATCCCCTGAGGGTCTCGAGCAGTACTTC.

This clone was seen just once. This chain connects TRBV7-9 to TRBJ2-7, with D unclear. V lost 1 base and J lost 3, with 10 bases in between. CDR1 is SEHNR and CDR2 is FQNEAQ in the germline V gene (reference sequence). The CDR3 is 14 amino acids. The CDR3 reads CASSLGANNYEQYF. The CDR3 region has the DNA TGTGCCAGCAGCTTAGGGGCAAACAACTACGAGCAGTACTTC. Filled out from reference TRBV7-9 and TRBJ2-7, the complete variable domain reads DTGVSQNPRHKITKRGQNVTFRCDPISEHNRLYWYRQTLGQGPEFLTYFQNEAQLEKSRLLSDRFSAERPKGSFSTLEIQRTEQGDSAMYLCASSLGANNYEQYFGPGTRLTVT.

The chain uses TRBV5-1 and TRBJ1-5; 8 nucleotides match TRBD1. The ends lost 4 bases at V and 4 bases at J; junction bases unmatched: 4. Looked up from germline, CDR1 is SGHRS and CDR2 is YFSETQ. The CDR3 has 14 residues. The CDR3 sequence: CASSPGQENQPQHF. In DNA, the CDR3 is TGCGCCAGCAGCCCGGGACAGGAAAATCAGCCCCAGCATTTT. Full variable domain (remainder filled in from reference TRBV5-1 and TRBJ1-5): KAGVTQTPRYLIKTRGQQVTLSCSPISGHRSVSWYQQTPGQGLQFLFEYFSETQRNKGNFPGRFSGRQFSNSRSEMNVSTLELGDSALYLCASSPGQENQPQHFGDGTRLSIL.

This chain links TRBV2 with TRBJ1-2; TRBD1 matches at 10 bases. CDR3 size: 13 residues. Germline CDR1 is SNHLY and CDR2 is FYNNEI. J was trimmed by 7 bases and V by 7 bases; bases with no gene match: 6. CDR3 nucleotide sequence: TGTGCCAGCACCTCGGGACAGGGGTTTGGCTACACCTTC. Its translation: CASTSGQGFGYTF.

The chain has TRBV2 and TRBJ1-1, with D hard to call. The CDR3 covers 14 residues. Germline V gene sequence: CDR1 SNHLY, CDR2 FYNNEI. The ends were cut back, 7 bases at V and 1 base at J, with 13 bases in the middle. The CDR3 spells CASKRESPNTEAFF. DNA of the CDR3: TGTGCCAGCAAGAGGGAGAGCCCGAACACTGAAGCTTTCTTT. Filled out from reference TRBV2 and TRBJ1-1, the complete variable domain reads EPEVTQTPSHQVTQMGQEVILRCVPISNHLYFYWYRQILGQKVEFLVSFYNNEISEKSEIFDDQFSVERPDGSNFTLKIRSTKLEDSAMYFCASKRESPNTEAFFGQGTRLTVV.

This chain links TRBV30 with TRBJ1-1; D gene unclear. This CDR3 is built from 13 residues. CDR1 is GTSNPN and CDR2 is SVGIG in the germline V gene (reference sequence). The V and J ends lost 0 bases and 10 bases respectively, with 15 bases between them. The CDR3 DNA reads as TGTGCCTGGAGTGTACCCACTCCGGGAAGAGCTTTCTTT. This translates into CAWSVPTPGRAFF. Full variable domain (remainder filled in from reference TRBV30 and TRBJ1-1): SQTIHQWPATLVQPVGSPLSLECTVEGTSNPNLYWYRQAAGRGLQLLFYSVGIGQISSEVPQNLSASRPQDRQFILSSKKLLLSDSGFYLCAWSVPTPGRAFFGQGTRLTVV.

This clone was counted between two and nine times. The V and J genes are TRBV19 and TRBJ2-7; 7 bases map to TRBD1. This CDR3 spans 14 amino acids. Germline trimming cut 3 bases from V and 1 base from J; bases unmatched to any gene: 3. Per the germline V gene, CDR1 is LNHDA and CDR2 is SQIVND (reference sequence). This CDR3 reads CASSMTGQSYEQYF. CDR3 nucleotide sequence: TGTGCCAGTAGTATGACAGGGCAATCCTACGAGCAGTACTTC. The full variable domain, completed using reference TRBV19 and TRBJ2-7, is DGGITQSPKYLFRKEGQNVTLSCEQNLNHDAMYWYRQDPGQGLRLIYYSQIVNDFQKGDIAEGYSVSREKKESFPLTVTSAQKNPTAFYLCASSMTGQSYEQYFGPGTRLTVT.

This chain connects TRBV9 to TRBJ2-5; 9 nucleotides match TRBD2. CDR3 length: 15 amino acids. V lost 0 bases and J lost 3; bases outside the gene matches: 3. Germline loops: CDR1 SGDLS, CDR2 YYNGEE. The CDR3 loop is CASSVVAGVKETQYF. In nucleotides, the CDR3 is TGTGCCAGCAGCGTAGTAGCGGGAGTTAAAGAGACCCAGTACTTC. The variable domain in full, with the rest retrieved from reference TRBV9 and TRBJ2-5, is DSGVTQTPKHLITATGQRVTLRCSPRSGDLSVYWYQQSLDQGLQFLIQYYNGEERAKGNILERFSAQQFPDLHSELNLSSLELGDSALYFCASSVVAGVKETQYFGPGTRLLVL.

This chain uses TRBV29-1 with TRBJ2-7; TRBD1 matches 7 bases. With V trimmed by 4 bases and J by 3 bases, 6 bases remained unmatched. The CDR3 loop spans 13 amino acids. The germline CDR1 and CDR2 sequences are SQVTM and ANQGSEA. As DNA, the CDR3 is TGCAGCGTTGCTTCGGGACAGCACTACGAGCAGTACTTC. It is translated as CSVASGQHYEQYF.